This TCR beta chain was retrieved from a study of blood T cell repertoires in COVID-19. Assay: immunoSEQ multiplex PCR; the TCRdb copy retains only in-frame clones and omits some. This table holds more than 350,000 clones, approximately 92% found once. Trimming at V came to 2 bases and at J to 3 bases, leaving 1 base not matched to a gene. Germline assignment: CDR1 SGHRS and CDR2 YFSETQ. CDR3 length: 13 residues. Symptom resolution, clearance, or two negative PCRs marked the recovered donors of Cohort 3. The chain carries TRBV5-1 and TRBJ1-2; 7 nucleotides agree with TRBD1. The material sequenced was PBMCs or T cells enriched from blood (not recorded which). The receptor comes from a man aged 18 to 30 who had recovered from COVID-19. The CDR3 is CASSLQGYYGYTF. The CDR3 coding sequence is TGCGCCAGCAGCTTACAGGGGTACTATGGCTACACCTTC.